These 21 T cell receptor beta chains were sequenced from one sample in a study of radiotherapy plus CTLA-4 blockade in lung cancer. Assay: immunoSEQ multiplex PCR; the TCRdb copy retains only in-frame clones and omits some. The repertoire has about 45,000 clones, 70% to 80% of them found once; the top ten carry around 8%. The input for sequencing was peripheral blood, taken from a patient treated with radiotherapy plus ipilimumab. The receptors here all came from a human donor with non-small cell lung cancer who had stable disease on radiotherapy plus ipilimumab.

This clone was seen only once. The chain is built from TRBV5-5 and TRBJ1-2, with D perhaps TRBD1 (6 bases). The CDR3 consists of 12 residues. Germline CDR1 reads SGHKS; CDR2 reads YYEKEE (reference sequence). V was trimmed by 2 bases and J by 7 bases, leaving 9 bases between them. Written as DNA, the CDR3 is TGTGCCAGCAGCTTAGGAGGGGGTGGCTACACCTTC. Its protein product is CASSLGGGGYTF.

This clone was seen a single time. The conserved phenylalanine or tryptophan normally closing the CDR3 is absent here, so this likely arose from a read error. The chain's CDR3 is CASGQGALFGGYTL. The CDR3 DNA is TGTGCCAGCGGACAGGGGGCGCTTTTTGGAGGCTACACCCTC. The chain joins TRBV5-6 to TRBJ1-2, with TRBD1 identical over 11 bases. CDR1 is SGHDT, CDR2 YYEEEE, per germline. The trim removed 7 bases at V and 8 bases at J, leaving 10 bases unmatched. The CDR3 contains 14 residues.

This chain joins TRBV9 and TRBJ1-6; D is unclear. This CDR3 is built from 14 residues. The germline V gene encodes CDR1 SGDLS and CDR2 YYNGEE. V was pared by 0 bases and J by 5 bases, with 6 bases between. CDR3 nucleotides: TGTGCCAGCAGCGTAGTTGGAGATAATTCACCCCTCCACTTT. Its translation: CASSVVGDNSPLHF.

This clone occurred many times. The chain joins TRBV5-4 to TRBJ1-4, with unresolved D. Trimming left V 4 bases short and J 7 bases short, with 17 bases between. This CDR3 spans 15 amino acids. CDR1 and CDR2 (germline): SGHNT, YYREEE (reference sequence). The CDR3 is CASSPWTVWGEKLFF. The CDR3 DNA reads as TGTGCCAGCAGCCCGTGGACCGTCTGGGGTGAAAAACTGTTTTTT.

This clone was observed a few times. The chain couples TRBV4-1 to TRBJ1-2; possibly TRBD1 for D (5 bases). The CDR3 sequence is 14 residues long. Germline loops: CDR1 MGHRA, CDR2 YSYEKL. Deletions cut 0 bases from V and 2 bases from J, with 7 bases between. The CDR3 reads CASSQDKGNYGYTF. The CDR3 bases are TGCGCCAGCAGCCAAGATAAGGGGAACTATGGCTACACCTTC.

The chain links TRBV2 to TRBJ1-6; D is uncertain. V gave up 3 bases and J gave up 7 bases, with 4 bases separating them. The CDR3 consists of 12 residues. Germline V gives CDR1 SNHLY, CDR2 FYNNEI. CDR3 DNA: TGTGCCAGCAGTGACCCGAATTCACCCCTCCACTTT. Translating it yields CASSDPNSPLHF.

The gene calls are TRBV29-1 and TRBJ2-7; D possibly corresponds to TRBD1 (6 bases). The CDR3 runs to 12 residues. CDR1 is SQVTM and CDR2 is ANQGSEA in the germline V gene. The V end lost 5 bases, the J end lost 0 bases, and 8 bases lay between the germline ends. CDR3 in amino acids: CSVLTGSYEQYV. The CDR3 DNA reads as TGCAGCGTTCTGACAGGCTCCTACGAGCAGTACGTC.

The chain combines TRBV7-9 with TRBJ2-4; 8 nucleotides match TRBD1. CDR1 and CDR2 from the germline V gene are SEHNR and FQNEAQ (reference sequence). The CDR3 runs 12 residues. The V gene end was trimmed by 11 bases and the J gene end by 8 bases; junction bases not matched to a gene: 8. Here the CDR3 reads CASENRGYIQYF. CDR3 bases: TGTGCCTCGGAGAACAGGGGGTACATTCAGTACTTC.

This rearrangement joins TRBV19 to TRBJ1-1; D gene uncertain. Germline CDR1 LNHDA, CDR2 SQIVND (reference sequence). V lost 3 bases and J 2 bases, leaving 7 bases between the germline ends. This CDR3 has 13 residues. CDR3 residues: CASSISRNTEAFF. The CDR3 coding sequence is TGTGCCAGTAGTATTTCACGCAACACTGAAGCTTTCTTT.

The chain uses TRBV10-3 and TRBJ2-1; the D gene is possibly TRBD2 (5 bases). Trimming pared 4 bases from V and 3 bases from J, leaving 22 bases between. Germline V gene data show CDR1 as ENHRY and CDR2 as SYGVKD. This CDR3 region has 18 residues. CDR3 residues: CAISALGEGVRIYNEQFF. The CDR3 nucleotides are TGTGCCATCAGTGCTCTCGGAGAGGGAGTCAGGATCTACAATGAGCAGTTCTTC.

This clone has only one observation. This sequence joins TRBV27 and TRBJ1-2; no definite D call. V lost 4 bases and J lost 3, with 9 bases in between. This CDR3 spans 13 amino acids. Germline CDR1 reads MNHEY; CDR2 reads SMNVEV (reference sequence). CDR3 loop: CASSSLRDYGYTF. CDR3 nucleotides: TGTGCCAGCAGTTCCCTAAGAGACTATGGCTACACCTTC.

This clone has just a few counts. The chain combines TRBV6-5 with TRBJ2-7; 7 bases align to TRBD1. J lost 0 bases, V lost 4 bases, and 9 bases had no gene match. In germline, CDR1 is MNHEY, CDR2 SVGAGI. The CDR3 totals 16 residues. The CDR3 here is CASSFKGQYSSYEQYF. In nucleotides, the CDR3 is TGTGCCAGCAGTTTTAAGGGACAGTATAGCTCCTACGAGCAGTACTTC.

This clone was observed once. This chain links TRBV19 with TRBJ1-2, with D tentatively TRBD1 (5 bases). The CDR3 has 15 residues. Germline values: CDR1 LNHDA, CDR2 SQIVND (reference sequence). Trimming removed 4 bases from V and 4 bases from J, with 16 bases in between. CDR3 sequence: CASSSGIGVGYGYTF. The CDR3 DNA reads TGTGCCAGTAGTAGTGGTATAGGGGTCGGCTATGGCTACACCTTC.

This chain links TRBV19 with TRBJ1-1; 8 bases map to TRBD1. The CDR3 is 17 residues long. Germline lookup yields CDR1 LNHDA and CDR2 SQIVND (reference sequence). The junction had 8 bases not matched to a gene; V was cut back by 2 bases and J by 0 bases. The CDR3 DNA reads TGTGCCAGTAGTATAAATCGGGACAGGTCTCTGAACACTGAAGCTTTCTTT. Translating it yields CASSINRDRSLNTEAFF.

The J gene is TRBJ2-3, the V gene TRBV2; the match to TRBD1 covers 7 bases. CDR3 length: 14 amino acids. V shed 8 bases, J shed 6 bases, and the junction held 11 bases outside the gene matches. Germline V lookup: CDR1 SNHLY, CDR2 FYNNEI. In DNA, the CDR3 is TGTGCCAGCCTCCTTGGACAGGCCGGTGATACGCAGTATTTT. Its translation is CASLLGQAGDTQYF.

This chain connects TRBV14 to TRBJ2-2; TRBD1 matches at 9 bases. The J segment lost 7 bases and the V segment lost 1 base, leaving 1 base of the junction unmatched. From germline, CDR1 is SGHDN and CDR2 FVKESK. The CDR3 length is 14 residues. CDR3 protein: CASSQATGGGELFF. The CDR3 DNA follows: TGTGCCAGCAGCCAAGCGACAGGGGGCGGGGAGCTGTTTTTT.

The chain carries TRBV18 and TRBJ1-1; D is unclear. The CDR3 sequence is 14 residues long. Trimming shortened V by 6 bases and J by 5 bases, and 16 bases separated the two germline ends. Germline lookup yields CDR1 KGHSH and CDR2 LQKENI. The CDR3 reads CASSPTNDKTEAFF. CDR3 bases: TGTGCCAGCTCTCCTACTAACGACAAAACTGAAGCTTTCTTT.

The chain's CDR3 is CASSIGTGGDYGYTF. The CDR3 DNA follows: TGTGCCAGTAGTATCGGGACAGGAGGGGACTATGGCTACACCTTC. The chain is built from TRBV19 and TRBJ1-2; 8 nucleotides line up with TRBD1. The V gene end was trimmed by 3 bases and the J gene end by 3 bases; junction bases not matched to a gene: 6. Germline CDR1 is LNHDA and CDR2 is SQIVND (reference sequence). CDR3 length equals 15 residues.

This rearrangement joins TRBV5-6 to TRBJ1-4, with TRBD1 matching over 7 bases. The germline V gene has CDR1 SGHDT and CDR2 YYEEEE. J was trimmed by 3 bases and V by 3 bases; bases with no gene match: 14. The CDR3 contains 18 residues. CDR3 residues: CASSSTAGDSWSNEKLFF. CDR3 coding DNA: TGTGCCAGCAGCTCAACCGCCGGGGACAGTTGGTCTAATGAAAAACTGTTTTTT.

The chain links TRBV7-2 to TRBJ2-2, with no clear D. Trimming left V 2 bases short and J 6 bases short, with 19 bases between. CDR3 length equals 17 residues. The germline V gene has CDR1 SGHTA and CDR2 FQGNSA. The CDR3 bases are TGTGCCAGCAGCTTAAATCCCGGGTTAAAGATAGCCGGGGAGCTGTTTTTT. As protein: CASSLNPGLKIAGELFF.

This clone came up once. This chain links TRBV27 with TRBJ1-4; D is unclear. This CDR3 is 15 amino acids long. Germline CDR1 MNHEY, CDR2 SMNVEV (reference sequence). Trimming removed 5 bases at V and 0 bases at J, with 10 bases between. The CDR3 nucleotides are TGTGCCAGCAGTCAACAGCTTGCAACTAATGAAAAACTGTTTTTT. Amino acids: CASSQQLATNEKLFF.